One and the same sample provided the 25 T cell receptor beta chains below, sequenced in a study of regulatory T cells in long-lasting Graves disease. Noted time point: newly diagnosed GD, antithyroid drugs for less than 3 months. PBMCs provided the RNA from which the TCR library was made. Libraries of TCR beta came from iRepertoire HTBI primers plus Arm-PCR of CDR3 regions. A single record per CDR3 protein comes from TCRdb applying MiXCR to the multiplex PCR reads. This sample has about 530,000 distinct CDR3 sequences; around 16% occur once, and the top ten carry approximately 25%. This same sample was also taken into another study, of T cells in Graves' hyperthyroidism and ophthalmopathy.

This sample comprised peripheral blood mononuclear cells (PBMCs), obtained at new diagnosis, from a patient treated with antithyroid drugs. Source of these receptors: a woman aged 40-65 years with Graves disease.

This clonotype has only a few counts. The rearrangement uses TRBV2 and TRBJ2-6; possibly TRBD1 or TRBD2 for D (5 bases each). The CDR3 loop spans 15 amino acids. V was trimmed by 11 bases and J by 2 bases, leaving 16 bases between them. In germline, CDR1 is SNHLY, CDR2 FYNNEI. CDR3 in amino acids: CAGETGTTGANVLTF. The DNA for the CDR3 is TGTGCCGGTGAGACCGGGACGACTGGGGCCAACGTCCTGACTTTC. The full variable domain, completed using reference TRBV2 and TRBJ2-6, is EPEVTQTPSHQVTQMGQEVILRCVPISNHLYFYWYRQILGQKVEFLVSFYNNEISEKSEIFDDQFSVERPDGSNFTLKIRSTKLEDSAMYFCAGETGTTGANVLTFGAGSRLTVL.

This clonotype appeared many times. The V gene is TRBV5-1, the J gene TRBJ1-5, with D hard to call. The CDR3 totals 14 residues. Germline assignment: CDR1 SGHRS and CDR2 YFSETQ. Trimming left V 0 bases short and J 5 bases short, with 9 bases between. The CDR3 region has the DNA TGCGCCAGCAGCTTGGCCCTGGGCGATCAGCCCCAGCATTTT. Translating gives CASSLALGDQPQHF.

The chain carries TRBV20-1 and TRBJ1-6; TRBD1 might be the D (6 bases). In germline, CDR1 is DFQATT, CDR2 SNEGSKA (reference sequence). Trimming left V 1 base short and J 8 bases short, with 12 bases between. The CDR3 spans 14 residues. The CDR3 bases are TGCAGTGCTAGAGCTGGGGACAAGGATTCACCCCTCCACTTT. Its protein product is CSARAGDKDSPLHF.

This clonotype showed up many times. The chain is built from TRBV20-1 and TRBJ1-1, with unresolved D. V was pared by 7 bases and J by 8 bases, with 14 bases between. Germline V gene lookup returns CDR1 DFQATT and CDR2 SNEGSKA (reference sequence). There are 11 residues in the CDR3. The CDR3 coding sequence is TGCAGTGGAGAAGGAGGGAGCGAAGCTTTCTTT. It specifies CSGEGGSEAFF.

The sample holds many counts of this clonotype. This chain uses TRBV7-2 with TRBJ2-3; D is uncertain. The CDR3 length is 12 residues. V was pared by 5 bases and J by 6 bases, with 9 bases between. Germline V gene sequence: CDR1 SGHTA, CDR2 FQGNSA. The CDR3 spells CASSNSGDTQYF. The DNA for the CDR3 is TGTGCCAGCAGCAATTCCGGGGATACGCAGTATTTT.

The CDR3 loop is CSARDLIAGGADTQYF. Here the CDR3 DNA reads TGCAGTGCTAGAGATCTGATAGCGGGGGGGGCAGATACGCAGTATTTT. V and J are TRBV20-1 and TRBJ2-3; TRBD2 agrees at 11 bases. The V gene end was trimmed by 0 bases and the J gene end by 4 bases; junction bases not matched to a gene: 6. The CDR3 has 16 residues. CDR1 and CDR2 from the germline V gene are DFQATT and SNEGSKA (reference sequence).

This clonotype was counted many times. The gene calls are TRBV2 and TRBJ2-3, with D uncertain. The V gene lost 6 bases and the J gene lost 6 bases, with 13 bases spanning the gap. The germline CDR1 and CDR2 sequences are SNHLY and FYNNEI. The length of the CDR3 is 13 residues. CDR3 protein: CASRREIGDTQYF. DNA for the CDR3: TGTGCCAGCAGGAGAGAGATAGGGGATACGCAGTATTTT. Drawing the rest from reference TRBV2 and TRBJ2-3, the complete variable domain is EPEVTQTPSHQVTQMGQEVILRCVPISNHLYFYWYRQILGQKVEFLVSFYNNEISEKSEIFDDQFSVERPDGSNFTLKIRSTKLEDSAMYFCASRREIGDTQYFGPGTRLTVL.

This clonotype appeared many times. The V gene is TRBV2, the J gene TRBJ1-2; 8 bases map to TRBD1. V was clipped by 6 bases and J by 4 bases; unmatched bases: 4. Germline V gene data show CDR1 as SNHLY and CDR2 as FYNNEI. The CDR3 runs to 13 residues. Here the CDR3 reads CASRADRVYGYTF. As DNA, the CDR3 is TGTGCCAGCAGAGCGGACAGGGTCTATGGCTACACCTTC.

The chain is built from TRBV6-1 and TRBJ2-7; D tentatively reads TRBD1 or TRBD2 (5 bases each). The CDR3 covers 17 residues. CDR1 and CDR2 (germline): MNHNS, SASEGT. Trimming left V 0 bases short and J 0 bases short, with 15 bases between. The CDR3 spells CASSEAPYRGDSYEQYF. The CDR3 nucleotides read TGTGCCAGCAGTGAAGCCCCCTATAGGGGAGACTCCTACGAGCAGTACTTC.

The chain uses TRBV5-5 and TRBJ2-3, with 9 positions matching TRBD1. V lost 6 bases and J lost 2; bases outside the gene matches: 13. The CDR3 covers 17 residues. Germline CDR1 and CDR2: SGHKS and YYEKEE (reference sequence). CDR3 bases: TGTGCCAGCACTGGCGGGGACAGGGTATTTTCCACAGATACGCAGTATTTT. Translating gives CASTGGDRVFSTDTQYF.

The table lists this clonotype with many counts. The V call is TRBV3-1, the J call TRBJ2-5; D not certain. CDR1 is LGHDT and CDR2 is YNNKEL in the germline V gene (reference sequence). The CDR3 has 13 amino acids. The germline V and J ends were trimmed by 5 bases and 1 base, with 8 bases remaining between them. CDR3: CASSYRSQETQYF. DNA for the CDR3: TGTGCCAGCAGCTATAGGAGCCAAGAGACCCAGTACTTC.

This clonotype was seen at least ten times. This sequence joins TRBV2 and TRBJ2-2, with D unclear. The germline CDR1 and CDR2 sequences are SNHLY and FYNNEI. V was shortened by 0 bases and J by 6 bases, with 17 bases between the two germline ends. This CDR3 comprises 17 residues. This chain's CDR3 is CASSEADILQRSGELFF. Here the CDR3 DNA reads TGTGCCAGCAGTGAAGCGGATATCTTACAGAGGTCCGGGGAGCTGTTTTTT.

This clonotype showed up many times. The V gene is TRBV12-3 or TRBV12-4, the J gene TRBJ2-1; no reliable D call. V dropped 1 base and J dropped 4 bases, with 8 bases sitting between them. The CDR3 spans 14 residues. CDR3 loop: CASSLDTAYNEQFF. The CDR3 bases are TGTGCCAGCAGTTTAGATACAGCATACAATGAGCAGTTCTTC.

This clonotype has ten or more counts. The chain has TRBV6-2 or TRBV6-3 and TRBJ1-1; a weak D match, TRBD1 (6 bases). The ends were cut back, 2 bases at V and 1 base at J, with 8 bases in the middle. Germline lookup yields CDR1 MNHEY and CDR2 SVGEGT. CDR3 length equals 14 residues. The CDR3 reads CASSYGGPNTEAFF. CDR3 in DNA: TGTGCCAGCAGTTACGGGGGCCCGAACACTGAAGCTTTCTTT.

This clonotype was counted many times. J is TRBJ2-7 and V is TRBV2; TRBD1 matches 7 bases. V was pared by 6 bases and J by 5 bases, with 16 bases of the junction left unmatched. The germline CDR1 and CDR2 sequences are SNHLY and FYNNEI. The CDR3 is 16 amino acids. CDR3 region: CASRPLGPQGGNEQYF. Written as DNA, the CDR3 is TGTGCCAGCAGACCCCTCGGACCTCAAGGGGGCAACGAGCAGTACTTC.

This clonotype was counted a few times. The rearrangement uses TRBV19 and TRBJ1-1; D might be TRBD1 (6 bases). There are 16 residues in the CDR3. Deletions cut 5 bases from V and 3 bases from J, with 19 bases between. Germline CDR1 is LNHDA and CDR2 is SQIVND (reference sequence). The CDR3 reads CASSSPRWGADTEAFF. For the CDR3, the DNA is TGTGCCAGTAGTTCTCCTCGTTGGGGGGCGGACACTGAAGCTTTCTTT.

The rearrangement joins TRBV6-5 to TRBJ2-2; 8 bases match TRBD1. Germline V gene sequence: CDR1 MNHEY, CDR2 SVGAGI. This CDR3 is built from 16 residues. The J segment lost 5 bases and the V segment lost 4 bases, leaving 9 bases of the junction unmatched. The CDR3: CASSWTGPRGTGELFF. DNA of the CDR3: TGTGCCAGCAGTTGGACAGGGCCCCGTGGTACCGGGGAGCTGTTTTTT.

This clonotype has a handful of counts. The CDR3 DNA is TGCGCCAGCAGCCATGGGACAGGGGGCATGTTGCTAAATTCACCCCTCCACTTT. Its translation is CASSHGTGGMLLNSPLHF. The V call is TRBV5-1, the J call TRBJ1-6; TRBD1 matches at 12 bases. CDR3 length: 18 amino acids. V trimming: 4 bases; J trimming: 7 bases; junction bases outside the gene matches: 12. The germline CDR1 and CDR2 sequences are SGHRS and YFSETQ.

This sequence joins TRBV10-3 and TRBJ2-1, with 7 bases matching TRBD2. CDR1 is ENHRY, CDR2 SYGVKD, per germline. This CDR3 spans 12 amino acids. With V trimmed by 10 bases and J by 4 bases, 4 bases remained unmatched. The CDR3 loop is CATRDYYNEQFF. Here the CDR3 DNA reads TGTGCCACTCGGGACTATTACAATGAGCAGTTCTTC.

V is TRBV4-1 and J is TRBJ1-3, with D possibly matching TRBD1 (5 bases). Germline V CDR1 and CDR2: MGHRA, YSYEKL. CDR3 length equals 18 residues. Trimming took off 0 bases at V and 0 bases at J, with 15 bases between the two ends. The CDR3 loop is CASSQEPPGRLSGNTIYF. The CDR3 region has the DNA TGCGCCAGCAGCCAAGAACCCCCGGGACGGCTCTCTGGAAACACCATATATTTT.

This clonotype was detected ten times or more. J is TRBJ2-3 and V is TRBV10-2; TRBD2 is a possible D gene (6 bases). Germline loops: CDR1 WSHSY, CDR2 SAAADI. Trimming shortened V by 10 bases and J by 1 base, and 15 bases separated the two germline ends. The CDR3 has 14 amino acids. The CDR3: CAISPAGGTDTQYF. DNA for the CDR3: TGCGCCATCTCACCAGCGGGCGGCACAGATACGCAGTATTTT.

This clonotype was counted many times. The chain uses TRBV28 and TRBJ1-1; a possible D gene is TRBD1 (5 bases). CDR1 and CDR2 from the germline V gene are MDHEN and SYDVKM. With 2 bases removed from V and 4 bases from J, the gap between germline ends came to 20 bases. There are 17 residues in the CDR3. The CDR3 region has the DNA TGTGCCAGCAGTTTAATGGTCCCGGGGGGATTTGGCACTGAAGCTTTCTTT. This translates into CASSLMVPGGFGTEAFF.

This clonotype was found many times. The rearrangement uses TRBV12-3 or TRBV12-4 and TRBJ2-3; 14 bases match TRBD2. The CDR3 is 16 amino acids. Germline trimming cut 5 bases from V and 6 bases from J; bases unmatched to any gene: 7. The CDR3 DNA reads as TGTGCCAGCAGTCGGACTAGCGGGGGGCCCAGGGATACGCAGTATTTT. Its protein product is CASSRTSGGPRDTQYF.

The V call is TRBV29-1, the J call TRBJ2-1; D is unresolved. The CDR3 spans 10 residues. CDR1 is SQVTM, CDR2 ANQGSEA, per germline. The V end lost 4 bases, the J end lost 15 bases, and 13 bases lay between the germline ends. This chain's CDR3 is CSVVASRWFF. CDR3 nucleotides: TGCAGCGTTGTGGCCTCCCGCTGGTTCTTC.

This clonotype was picked up many times. This chain uses TRBV28 with TRBJ2-5, with D perhaps TRBD2 (5 bases). Looked up from germline, CDR1 is MDHEN and CDR2 is SYDVKM. This CDR3 contains 13 residues. With 6 bases removed from V and 4 bases from J, the gap between germline ends came to 12 bases. This CDR3 reads CASRRTAGETQYF. In DNA form, the CDR3 reads TGTGCCAGCAGAAGGACGGCGGGAGAGACCCAGTACTTC.